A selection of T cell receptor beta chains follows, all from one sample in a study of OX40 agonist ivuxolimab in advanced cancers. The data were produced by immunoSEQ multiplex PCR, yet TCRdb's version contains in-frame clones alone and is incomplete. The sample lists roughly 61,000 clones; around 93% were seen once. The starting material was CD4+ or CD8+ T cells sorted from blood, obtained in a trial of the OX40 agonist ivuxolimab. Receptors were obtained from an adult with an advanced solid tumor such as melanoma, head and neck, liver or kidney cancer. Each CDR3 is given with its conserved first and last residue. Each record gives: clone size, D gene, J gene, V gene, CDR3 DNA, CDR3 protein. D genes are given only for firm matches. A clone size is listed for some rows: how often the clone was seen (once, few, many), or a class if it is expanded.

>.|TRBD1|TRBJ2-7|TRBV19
TGTGCCAGTTCGGACAGGTACTCCTACGAGCAGTACTTC
CASSDRYSYEQYF
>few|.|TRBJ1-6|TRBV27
TGTGCCAGCAGTTTAGGGGGGGCTGCAGGGAGGGGGTTTAATTCACCCCTCCACTTT
CASSLGGAAGRGFNSPLHF
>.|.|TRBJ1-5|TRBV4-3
TGCGCCAGCAGCCCTCCCCATAGCAATCAGCCCCAGCATTTT
CASSPPHSNQPQHF
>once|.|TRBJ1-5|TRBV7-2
TGTGCCAGCAGCTTACTCCAGGGGCATAATCAGCCCCAGCATTTT
CASSLLQGHNQPQHF
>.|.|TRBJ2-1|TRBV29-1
TGCAGCGTTGAAGAATGGTCGGGTCCCTACAATGAGCAGTTCTTC
CSVEEWSGPYNEQFF
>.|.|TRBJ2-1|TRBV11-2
TGTGCCAGCAGCCCCTCGACATACAATGAGCAGTTCTTC
CASSPSTYNEQFF
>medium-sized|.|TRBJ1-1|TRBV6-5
TGTGCCAGCAGCACCGGGACCCCCACTGAAGCTTTCTTT
CASSTGTPTEAFF
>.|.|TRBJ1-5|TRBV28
TGTGCCAGCACCCCCTGGCACGGCAATCAGCCCCAGCATTTT
CASTPWHGNQPQHF
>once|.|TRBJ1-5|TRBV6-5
TGTGCCAGCAACGACGGAGCTAGCAATCAGCCCCAGCATTTT
CASNDGASNQPQHF
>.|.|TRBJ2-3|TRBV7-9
TGTGCCAGCAGCCGAGAGACAGATACGCAGTATTTT
CASSRETDTQYF
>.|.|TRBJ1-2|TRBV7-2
TGTGCCAGCAGCCCTACAACACGCCGAAACTATGGCTACACCTTC
CASSPTTRRNYGYTF
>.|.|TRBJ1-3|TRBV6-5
TGTGCCAGCCGGGCCTACTCTGGAAACACCATATATTTT
CASRAYSGNTIYF
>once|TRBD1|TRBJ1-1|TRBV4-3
TGCGCCAGCAGCGGAGGGACAGGGGGCTTTATTCCGAACACTGAAGCTTTCTTT
CASSGGTGGFIPNTEAFF
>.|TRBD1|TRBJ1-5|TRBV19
TGTGCCAGTACACGGACAGGGGGGGTCAATCAGCCCCAGCATTTT
CASTRTGGVNQPQHF
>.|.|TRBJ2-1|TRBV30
TGTGCCTGTCTTTGGGGGGAGCAGTTCTTC
CACLWGEQFF
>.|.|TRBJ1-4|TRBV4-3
TGCGCCAGCAGCCAAGACGGTGACAGCGAAAATGAAAAACTGTTTTTT
CASSQDGDSENEKLFF
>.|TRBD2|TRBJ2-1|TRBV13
TGTGCCAGCAGCTTATGGGGGCTAGCGGGAGATGAGCAGTTCTTC
CASSLWGLAGDEQFF
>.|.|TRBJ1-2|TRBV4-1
TGCGCCAGCAGCCAAGATGGAGGGGATTATAACTATGGCTACACCTTC
CASSQDGGDYNYGYTF
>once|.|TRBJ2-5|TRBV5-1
TGCGCCAGCAGCTTGCAGGGGGGACAAGAGACCCAGTACTTC
CASSLQGGQETQYF
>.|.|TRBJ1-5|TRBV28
TGTGCCAGCCGTCAGGTTTACAACAATCAGCCCCAGCATTTT
CASRQVYNNQPQHF
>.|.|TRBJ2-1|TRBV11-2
TGTGCCAGCAGCTTACTTGATGTAGATGAGCAGTTCTTC
CASSLLDVDEQFF
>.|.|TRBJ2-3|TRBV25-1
TGTGCCAGCGGAGAGTATCTGCATACGCAGTATTTT
CASGEYLHTQYF
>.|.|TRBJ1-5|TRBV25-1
TGTGCCAGCAGTGAATACGAGGACGATCAGCCCCAGCATTTT
CASSEYEDDQPQHF
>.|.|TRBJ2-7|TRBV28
TGTGCCAGCAGTTTGGTCCGGGAGCAGTACTTC
CASSLVREQYF
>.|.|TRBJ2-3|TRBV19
TGTGCCAGTAGTATAACCGTAGGGGACACAGATACGCAGTATTTT
CASSITVGDTDTQYF
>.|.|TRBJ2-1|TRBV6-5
TGTGCCAGCAGTTACTCGAAGGGGCAGGTGCACAATGAGCAGTTCTTC
CASSYSKGQVHNEQFF
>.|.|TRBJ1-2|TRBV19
TGTGCCAGTAGTATTGCCGGCAGGGCCACTATGGGCTACACCTTC
CASSIAGRATMGYTF
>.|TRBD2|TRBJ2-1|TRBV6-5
TGTGCCAGCAGTTTATCTAGCGGATGGAATGAGCAGTTCTTC
CASSLSSGWNEQFF
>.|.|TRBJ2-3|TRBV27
TGTGCCAGCAGTTTATCACACACAGATACGCAGTATTTT
CASSLSHTDTQYF
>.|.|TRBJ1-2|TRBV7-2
TGTGCCAGCAGCTTAGGGGCGGATTATGGCTACACCTTC
CASSLGADYGYTF
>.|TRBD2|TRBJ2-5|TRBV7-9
TGTGCCAGCAGCCTATCTAGCGGGTTCCATAAGGAGACCCAGTACTTC
CASSLSSGFHKETQYF
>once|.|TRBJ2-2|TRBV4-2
TGTGCCAGCAGCGTTACGAACACCGGGGAGCTGTTTTTT
CASSVTNTGELFF
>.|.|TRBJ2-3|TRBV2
TGTGCCAGCCGTGGGCCCCCGAACACAGATACGCAGTATTTT
CASRGPPNTDTQYF
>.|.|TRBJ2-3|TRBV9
TGTGCCAGCAGCGAATCTAGCACAGATACGCAGTATTTT
CASSESSTDTQYF
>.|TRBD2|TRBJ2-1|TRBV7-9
TGTGCCAGCAGCTCCTTTACGGGAGGGCCGTACAATGAGCAGTTCTTC
CASSSFTGGPYNEQFF
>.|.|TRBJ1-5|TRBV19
TGTGCCAGCCTAACGTCTACAGCGGCCAATCAGCCCCAGCATTTT
CASLTSTAANQPQHF
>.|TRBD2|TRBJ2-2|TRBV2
TGTGCCAGCAACAGCGGGGGGGGCACCGGGGAGCTGTTTTTT
CASNSGGGTGELFF
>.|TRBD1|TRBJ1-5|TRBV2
TGTGCCAGCAGTGTTGGGACAGGGGTGAGTCAGCCCCAGCATTTT
CASSVGTGVSQPQHF
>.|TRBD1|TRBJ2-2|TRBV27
TGTGCCAGCAGTTTATGGGCAGGGGGCCGAACCGGGGAGCTGTTTTTT
CASSLWAGGRTGELFF
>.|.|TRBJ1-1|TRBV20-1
TGCAGTGCTAGAGATCCCACTGAAGCTTTCTTT
CSARDPTEAFF
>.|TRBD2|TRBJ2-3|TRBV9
TGTGCCAGCAGCGTATCGGGACTATCGGATACGCAGTATTTT
CASSVSGLSDTQYF
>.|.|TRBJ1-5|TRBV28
TGTGCCAGCAGTCCAAGACAGCCGTATAGCAATCAGCCCCAGCATTTT
CASSPRQPYSNQPQHF
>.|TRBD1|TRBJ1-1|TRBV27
TGTGCCAGCAGCGTCGACAGGGGCACTGAAGCTTTCTTT
CASSVDRGTEAFF
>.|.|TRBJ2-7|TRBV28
TGTGCCAGCAGTTGGGGGCCCAGTACCTACGAGCAGTACTTC
CASSWGPSTYEQYF
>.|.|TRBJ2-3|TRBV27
TGTGCCAGCAGTAGGATCTGGTGGGCCGGGGATACGCAGTATTTT
CASSRIWWAGDTQYF
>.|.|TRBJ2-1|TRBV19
TGTGCCAGTAGTATTTCCGACTACAATGAGCAGTTCTTC
CASSISDYNEQFF
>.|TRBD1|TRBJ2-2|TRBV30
TGTGCCTGGAGTGGACCGGGACAGGGGGCCCAGGGCGGGGAGCTGTTTTTT
CAWSGPGQGAQGGELFF
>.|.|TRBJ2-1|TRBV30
TGTGCCTTTGCGGAGGGGGAGCAGTTCTTC
CAFAEGEQFF
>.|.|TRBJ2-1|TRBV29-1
TGCAGCGTTGTCGGCGACCCGGTCTCCTACAATGAGCAGTTCTTC
CSVVGDPVSYNEQFF
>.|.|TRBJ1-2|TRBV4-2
TGTGCCAGCAGCCAGGGGGGGACGGGTAGGATCTATGGCTACACCTTC
CASSQGGTGRIYGYTF
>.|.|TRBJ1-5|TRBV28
TGTGCCAGCAGTCTCATTGGGGTGAATCATCAGCCCCAGCATTTT
CASSLIGVNHQPQHF
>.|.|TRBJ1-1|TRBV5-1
TGCGCCAGCAGCTTGGCCAGAGACGGGTTCGGGGACACTGAAGCTTTCTTT
CASSLARDGFGDTEAFF
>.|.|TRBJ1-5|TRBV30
TGTGCCTGGAGCGGGCCGGGGACCATAGATCAGCCCCAGCATTTT
CAWSGPGTIDQPQHF